A selection of T cell receptor beta chains follows, all from one sample in a study of blood T cells in healthy people across ages. TCRdb redid the calling of the 5' RACE reads with MiXCR, one entry per CDR3 protein. The data contain around 1,900,000 distinct CDR3 sequences, about two fifths of them singletons. The sequencing sample was made of blood. These receptors were collected from a human donor in good health. CDR3s include the opening cysteine and the closing phenylalanine or tryptophan. A D gene is named only where the DNA matches it firmly. Size values are once, few and many counts, or a class for expanded clones, and some rows have none.

clone_size	v_call	cdr3_length	j_call	d_call	cdr3_aa	cdr3_nt
NA	TRBV29-1	12	TRBJ2-5	NA	CSVERQEETQYF	TGCAGCGTTGAAAGACAGGAAGAGACCCAGTACTTC
NA	TRBV7-3	15	TRBJ1-2	NA	CASSLSTEALYGYTF	TGTGCCAGCAGCTTATCAACTGAGGCCCTCTATGGCTACACCTTC
NA	TRBV28	14	TRBJ1-2	TRBD1	CASSLETGLYGYTF	TGTGCCAGCAGTTTAGAGACAGGGCTTTATGGCTACACCTTC
few	TRBV29-1	14	TRBJ2-1	TRBD1	CSVQVDRGYNEQFF	TGCAGCGTCCAAGTGGACAGGGGGTACAATGAGCAGTTCTTC
NA	TRBV18	14	TRBJ2-3	NA	CASSYQPHTDTQYF	TGTGCCAGCTCATATCAACCACACACAGATACGCAGTATTTT
NA	TRBV20-1	14	TRBJ2-7	NA	CSARGGWHVDEQYF	TGCAGTGCTAGGGGCGGCTGGCATGTGGACGAGCAGTACTTC
NA	TRBV28	15	TRBJ2-3	NA	CASSSSDTYTDTQYF	TGTGCCAGCAGTTCATCGGACACGTACACAGATACGCAGTATTTT
NA	TRBV10-3	14	TRBJ2-7	NA	CAISEGQWPYEQYF	TGTGCCATCAGTGAGGGACAGTGGCCCTACGAGCAGTACTTC
few	TRBV11-1	16	TRBJ2-1	TRBD1	CASSLGLGTGIREQFF	TGTGCCAGCAGCCTAGGGTTGGGGACAGGGATCCGTGAGCAGTTCTTC
NA	TRBV6-6	15	TRBJ1-2	TRBD1	CASSYGTGNNYGYTF	TGTGCCAGCAGTTATGGGACAGGGAATAACTATGGCTACACCTTC
NA	TRBV12-3/TRBV12-4	15	TRBJ1-1	TRBD1	CASSPIGQGVTEAFF	TGTGCCAGCAGTCCTATTGGACAGGGGGTAACTGAAGCTTTCTTT
NA	TRBV20-1	14	TRBJ1-2	NA	CSASRDIRNYGYTF	TGCAGTGCGAGCCGGGACATTAGGAACTATGGCTACACCTTC
NA	TRBV6-2/TRBV6-3	12	TRBJ1-5	NA	CASSPTIPPQHF	TGTGCCAGCAGTCCAACGATTCCGCCCCAGCATTTT
few	TRBV6-6	17	TRBJ2-3	TRBD2	CASSYTGLAGRTDTQYF	TGTGCCAGCAGTTACACGGGACTAGCGGGGCGCACAGATACGCAGTATTTT
few	TRBV20-1	14	TRBJ2-7	TRBD1	CSANRQGLPYEQYF	TGCAGTGCAAATAGACAGGGGCTACCCTACGAGCAGTACTTC
NA	TRBV25-1	15	TRBJ1-2	NA	CASSGPSLGGYGYTF	TGTGCCAGCAGTGGCCCTTCCTTAGGGGGCTATGGCTACACCTTC
few	TRBV29-1	11	TRBJ2-5	NA	CSVEALFIQYF	TGCAGCGTTGAAGCACTGTTTATCCAGTACTTC
NA	TRBV2	15	TRBJ1-2	NA	CASSELDSPYYGYTF	TGTGCCAGCAGTGAGTTAGACAGTCCGTACTATGGCTACACCTTC
NA	TRBV14	15	TRBJ1-4	NA	CASSQVLADTEKLFF	TGTGCCAGCAGCCAAGTACTAGCGGACACTGAAAAACTGTTTTTT
NA	TRBV7-3	16	TRBJ2-1	TRBD2	CASSLNRAGGHNEQFF	TGTGCCAGCAGCTTAAATCGAGCGGGGGGACACAATGAGCAGTTCTTC
NA	TRBV6-2/TRBV6-3	16	TRBJ2-1	TRBD1	CASSPTGQGDGNEQFF	TGTGCCAGCAGTCCAACGGGACAGGGCGACGGCAATGAGCAGTTCTTC
NA	TRBV18	14	TRBJ2-6	NA	CASSSRAGANVLTF	TGTGCCAGCTCATCCCGGGCTGGAGCCAACGTCCTGACTTTC
NA	TRBV29-1	14	TRBJ2-5	NA	CSTSGTYGSETQYF	TGCAGCACCTCAGGGACTTACGGTTCGGAGACCCAGTACTTC
NA	TRBV2	16	TRBJ1-1	NA	CASKLLAGGLNTEAFF	TGTGCCAGCAAGCTCCTCGCGGGGGGACTGAACACTGAAGCTTTCTTT
few	TRBV6-5	13	TRBJ2-7	TRBD2	CASTVPGGYEQYF	TGTGCCAGCACCGTACCGGGGGGCTACGAGCAGTACTTC
NA	TRBV25-1	12	TRBJ1-1	TRBD1	CASAALTGLVFF	TGTGCCAGCGCAGCACTGACAGGGTTGGTTTTCTTT
many	TRBV6-4	14	TRBJ1-1	NA	CASSSGRENTEAFF	TGTGCCAGCAGTTCTGGACGGGAAAACACTGAAGCTTTCTTT
few	TRBV10-3	17	TRBJ1-2	NA	CAISESTPGPRGYGYTF	TGTGCCATCAGTGAGTCGACGCCAGGGCCCCGAGGGTATGGCTACACCTTC
NA	TRBV29-1	14	TRBJ1-2	NA	CSVLIRDGAYGYTF	TGCAGCGTGCTAATTAGGGATGGGGCCTATGGCTACACCTTC
NA	TRBV30	12	TRBJ1-2	NA	CAWSVTGLGYTF	TGTGCCTGGAGTGTAACCGGGCTTGGCTACACCTTC
NA	TRBV28	17	TRBJ2-7	TRBD1	CASSLRWQGAGTYEQYF	TGTGCCAGCAGTTTAAGGTGGCAGGGGGCGGGGACCTACGAGCAGTACTTC
NA	TRBV20-1	12	TRBJ2-7	NA	CSVRHTSSEQYF	TGCAGTGTCAGGCACACATCTAGCGAGCAGTACTTC
NA	TRBV7-8	14	TRBJ2-4	TRBD2	CASSLVREGNIQYF	TGTGCCAGCAGCTTAGTGAGGGAGGGGAACATTCAGTACTTC
NA	TRBV3-1	15	TRBJ2-7	NA	CASSPSLLVTHEQYF	TGTGCCAGCAGTCCTTCCCTACTAGTTACCCACGAGCAGTACTTC
NA	TRBV28	16	TRBJ2-3	NA	CASSGSGAGAGDTQYF	TGTGCCAGCAGTGGCTCTGGAGCGGGCGCAGGTGATACGCAGTATTTT
NA	TRBV9	14	TRBJ1-2	NA	CASSPTLDNYGYTF	TGTGCCAGCAGCCCGACGCTGGACAACTATGGCTACACCTTC
few	TRBV28	14	TRBJ1-1	TRBD1	CASSRDRGLSETFF	TGTGCCAGCAGTCGGGACAGGGGGCTTTCTGAAACTTTCTTT
NA	TRBV29-1	11	TRBJ2-1	NA	CSVNYYNEQFF	TGCAGCGTTAATTACTACAATGAGCAGTTCTTC
NA	TRBV4-3	14	TRBJ2-7	NA	CASSLIEDSVEQYF	TGCGCCAGCAGTCTAATTGAGGACTCGGTGGAGCAGTACTTC
few	TRBV7-8	15	TRBJ1-1	NA	CASSLASQGGTEAFF	TGTGCCAGCAGCTTAGCATCCCAGGGAGGCACTGAAGCTTTCTTT
NA	TRBV12-3/TRBV12-4	12	TRBJ1-4	NA	CASSFSRIQLFF	TGTGCCAGCAGTTTTAGCAGGATACAACTGTTTTTT
NA	TRBV20-1	10	TRBJ2-7	NA	CRDTSYEQYF	TGCAGGGACACTAGCTACGAGCAGTACTTC
NA	TRBV9	14	TRBJ1-4	NA	CASSVAGKGDGLFF	TGTGCCAGCAGCGTAGCTGGGAAGGGGGACGGACTGTTTTTT
NA	TRBV19	11	TRBJ2-1	TRBD1	CASSWDSEQFF	TGTGCCAGTAGTTGGGACAGCGAGCAGTTCTTC
few	TRBV12-3/TRBV12-4	16	TRBJ2-5	TRBD1	CASSPRVDRAQETQYF	TGTGCCAGCAGCCCGAGGGTGGACAGGGCCCAAGAGACCCAGTACTTC